The next 17 T cell receptor beta chains were all read from a single sample in a study of T cell repertoires in cytomegalovirus infection. In TCRdb, the reads were re-called with MiXCR into one record per CDR3 protein. The repertoire consists of more than 650,000 distinct CDR3 sequences, with 35% occurring once and the leading ten covering roughly 2.9%. Sequencing used PBMCs. These receptors were collected from a human donor in good health (CMV status not recorded). Some clones in this sample may be carry-over from other donors' samples.

V usage is TRBV7-8 and J usage is TRBJ2-7; no reliable D call. CDR1 and CDR2 (germline): SGHVS, FQNEAQ. V dropped 3 bases and J dropped 1 base, with 7 bases sitting between them. The CDR3 contains 13 residues. The DNA for the CDR3 is TGTGCCAGCAGCTTTCTCGAGTCCTACGAGCAGTACTTC. Its protein is CASSFLESYEQYF.

As to this clonotype: Since a much larger clone is just one base distant, this may be a read error. The conserved final phenylalanine or tryptophan is absent from the CDR3, which likely points to a read error. This chain joins TRBV7-2 and TRBJ1-3, with D hard to call. The germline V and J ends were trimmed by 1 base and 2 bases, with 9 bases remaining between them. The germline gives CDR1 SGHTA, CDR2 FQGNSA. CDR3 length equals 15 residues. The CDR3 sequence is CASSLGPGAGNTIYL. For the CDR3, the DNA is TGTGCCAGCAGCTTAGGCCCGGGCGCTGGAAACACCATATATTTA.

The chain carries TRBV12-3 or TRBV12-4 and TRBJ1-5, with D possibly being TRBD1 (6 bases). The ends were cut back, 4 bases at V and 1 base at J, with 11 bases in the middle. This CDR3 has 15 residues. The CDR3 DNA reads TGTGCCAGCAGTTATACAGGGTCGAGCAATCAGCCCCAGCATTTT. Its protein product is CASSYTGSSNQPQHF.

The V gene is TRBV27, the J gene TRBJ2-3; 7 bases align to TRBD2. The germline V gene has CDR1 MNHEY and CDR2 SMNVEV (reference sequence). V was clipped by 3 bases and J by 3 bases; unmatched bases: 6. The CDR3 sequence is 15 residues long. The CDR3 sequence is CASSFPGSGTDTQYF. In nucleotides, the CDR3 is TGTGCCAGCAGTTTCCCTGGTAGCGGGACAGATACGCAGTATTTT.

This clonotype was observed at least ten times. This chain joins TRBV7-6 and TRBJ2-3; no clear D. The CDR3 totals 12 residues. CDR1 and CDR2 from the germline V gene are SGHVS and FNYEAQ. V lost 5 bases and J lost 4, with 7 bases in between. The CDR3 bases are TGTGCCAGCAGCACCCAGGCAGATACGCAGTATTTT. This translates into CASSTQADTQYF.

The chain is built from TRBV27 and TRBJ2-7, with TRBD1 matching 9 bases. Germline lookup yields CDR1 MNHEY and CDR2 SMNVEV (reference sequence). V dropped 5 bases and J dropped 3; count of bases not matched to a gene: 8. This CDR3 spans 15 amino acids. This chain's CDR3 is CASSPGQGFGYEQYF. In DNA, the CDR3 is TGTGCCAGCAGTCCCGGACAGGGGTTTGGCTACGAGCAGTACTTC.

The chain employs TRBV28 and TRBJ1-2; 9 positions match TRBD1. Germline V gene lookup returns CDR1 MDHEN and CDR2 SYDVKM. Trimming removed 6 bases from V and 3 bases from J; junction bases left unmatched: 5. The CDR3 consists of 14 residues. The CDR3 is CASRDTGGDYGYTF. The CDR3 DNA reads as TGTGCCAGCAGAGACACAGGGGGCGACTATGGCTACACCTTC.

The V and J genes are TRBV28 and TRBJ1-1; TRBD1 aligns across 8 bases. The J segment lost 8 bases and the V segment lost 5 bases, leaving 4 bases of the junction unmatched. The CDR3 covers 12 residues. Germline CDR1 and CDR2: MDHEN and SYDVKM. This CDR3 reads CASSPNRGEAFF. CDR3 DNA sequence: TGTGCCAGCAGTCCGAACAGGGGGGAAGCTTTCTTT.

The CDR3 protein is CSVEVDPASTEAFF. The CDR3 bases are TGCAGCGTTGAAGTGGACCCGGCGAGCACTGAAGCTTTCTTT. This rearrangement joins TRBV29-1 to TRBJ1-1; D gene ambiguous. V lost 1 base, J lost 4 bases, and 13 bases lay in between. Germline assignment: CDR1 SQVTM and CDR2 ANQGSEA. The CDR3 totals 14 residues.

This clonotype has a handful of counts. Written as DNA, the CDR3 is TGTGCCATCAGTGAGGTAGGACAGGGCTACGAGCAGTACTTC. It specifies CAISEVGQGYEQYF. V is TRBV10-3 and J is TRBJ2-7; TRBD1 agrees at 8 bases. Trimming at V came to 2 bases and at J to 3 bases, leaving 3 bases not matched to a gene. Per germline, CDR1 ENHRY and CDR2 SYGVKD. The CDR3 is made up of 14 amino acids.

This clonotype was recorded only once. A junction end diverges from the germline sequence, so it may reflect a read error. The rearrangement uses TRBV20-1 and TRBJ2-1; 9 positions agree with TRBD2. Per germline, CDR1 DFQATT and CDR2 SNEGSKA (reference sequence). The CDR3 consists of 14 residues. The CDR3 loop reads CSARPGGRGNEQIF. CDR3 nucleotide sequence: TGCAGTGCTAGACCGGGCGGGAGGGGTAATGAGCAGATCTTC.

V usage is TRBV6-1 and J usage is TRBJ2-3, with 7 bases aligning to TRBD1. From germline, CDR1 is MNHNS and CDR2 SASEGT. V was clipped by 6 bases and J by 8 bases; unmatched bases: 5. This CDR3 has 12 amino acids. The CDR3 nucleotides read TGTGCCAGCAGGGGAAACAGGGGTACGCAGTATTTT. It yields the protein CASRGNRGTQYF.

The genes are TRBV2 and TRBJ2-1; D tentatively fits TRBD1 or TRBD2 (5 bases each). Germline values: CDR1 SNHLY, CDR2 FYNNEI. The CDR3 runs 13 residues. Trimming pared 8 bases from V and 4 bases from J, leaving 12 bases between. The CDR3 DNA reads TGTGCCAGCCAGGGACGGCCATACAATGAGCAGTTCTTC. It is translated as CASQGRPYNEQFF.

This clonotype was counted at least ten times. The chain recombines TRBV7-2 with TRBJ2-3; TRBD2 is a possible D gene (6 bases). Per germline, CDR1 SGHTA and CDR2 FQGNSA. V lost 3 bases, J lost 0 bases, and 10 bases lay in between. The CDR3 runs 15 residues. For the CDR3, the DNA is TGTGCCAGCAGCTTTAGCGGAATTAGCACAGATACGCAGTATTTT. This codes for CASSFSGISTDTQYF.

This clonotype has just a few counts. V usage is TRBV11-2 and J usage is TRBJ2-6; D is undetermined. V lost 4 bases to trimming and J lost 4 bases, with 8 bases between them. This CDR3 has 14 residues. Germline V lookup: CDR1 SGHAT, CDR2 FQNNGV. In nucleotides, the CDR3 is TGTGCCAGCAGCTCCCTCTGGGGGGCCAACGTCCTGACTTTC. Translation gives CASSSLWGANVLTF.

This chain links TRBV6-6 with TRBJ2-7, with a possible D match to TRBD1 (8 bases). V shed 9 bases and J shed 12 bases, with 15 bases lying between them. Germline V gene data show CDR1 as MNHNY and CDR2 as SVGAGI (reference sequence). The CDR3 loop spans 10 amino acids. CDR3 DNA: TGTGCCAGAGCAGGGGGCGGGGGGTACTTC. This encodes CARAGGGGYF.

This chain uses TRBV10-3 with TRBJ2-3, with D possibly matching TRBD1 (5 bases). This CDR3 is built from 16 residues. Trimming stripped 4 bases from V and 2 bases from J, with 16 bases between. The germline V gene encodes CDR1 ENHRY and CDR2 SYGVKD. The CDR3 DNA sequence: TGTGCCATCAGTGTCAGAGAGGACACCTACACAGATACGCAGTATTTT. Translation: CAISVREDTYTDTQYF.